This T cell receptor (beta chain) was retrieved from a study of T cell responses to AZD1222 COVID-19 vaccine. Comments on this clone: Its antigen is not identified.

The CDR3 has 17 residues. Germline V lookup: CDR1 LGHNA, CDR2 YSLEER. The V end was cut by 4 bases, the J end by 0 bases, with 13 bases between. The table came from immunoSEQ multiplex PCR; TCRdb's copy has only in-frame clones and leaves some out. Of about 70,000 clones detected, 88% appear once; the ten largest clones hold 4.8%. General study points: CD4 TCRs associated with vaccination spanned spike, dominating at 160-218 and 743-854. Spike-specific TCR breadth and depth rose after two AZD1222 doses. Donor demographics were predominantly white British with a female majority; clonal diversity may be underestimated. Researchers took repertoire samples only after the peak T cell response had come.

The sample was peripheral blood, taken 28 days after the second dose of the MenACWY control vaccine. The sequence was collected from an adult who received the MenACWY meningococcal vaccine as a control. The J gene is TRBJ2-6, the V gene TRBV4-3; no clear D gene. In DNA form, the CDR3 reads TGCGCCAGCAGCCGAACAGTGACCTACTCTGGGGCCAACGTCCTGACTTTC. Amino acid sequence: CASSRTVTYSGANVLTF.